Each of the 2 T cell receptor beta chains below was sequenced from the same sample in a study of blood T cell repertoires in COVID-19. Profiling relied on immunoSEQ multiplex PCR, and the TCRdb table lists in-frame clones only, not all of them. Of about 99,000 clones in the sample, more than 75% were seen once. Source material: peripheral blood. These TCRs come from a man between 60 and 75 years old with acute or convalescent COVID-19.

This chain connects TRBV5-6 to TRBJ2-7, with 9 bases aligning to TRBD1. The CDR3 runs 16 residues. In germline, CDR1 is SGHDT, CDR2 YYEEEE. V trimming: 4 bases; J trimming: 5 bases; junction bases outside the gene matches: 13. Here the CDR3 DNA reads TGTGCCAGCAGCCTACTGGGACAGGGAGCGATGGACGAGCAGTACTTC. As protein: CASSLLGQGAMDEQYF.

The V gene is TRBV7-8, the J gene TRBJ1-6; possible D gene TRBD1, 6 bases. Trimming shortened V by 5 bases and J by 7 bases, and 15 bases separated the two germline ends. CDR3 length: 15 residues. CDR1 SGHVS and CDR2 FQNEAQ come from the germline V gene. The CDR3 DNA sequence: TGTGCCAGCAGCCCACAAACAGGGCCCAATTCACCCCTCCACTTT. This sequence encodes CASSPQTGPNSPLHF.